This TCR beta chain was sequenced during a study of T cell repertoires in cytomegalovirus infection. This clonotype was observed at least ten times. A single record per CDR3 protein comes from TCRdb applying MiXCR to the reads. The data hold about 360,000 distinct CDR3 sequences, with over 15% observed a single time. The TCR sequence derives from a human donor in good health (CMV status not recorded). Some clones in this sample may be carry-over from other donors' samples. What was sequenced was PBMCs.

The CDR3 DNA reads as TGTGCCAGCAGCTTACAAGGGATTAGCAATCAGCCCCAGCATTTT. This encodes CASSLQGISNQPQHF. The chain couples TRBV7-2 to TRBJ1-5; D remains unclear. The CDR3 consists of 15 residues. V shed 2 bases and J shed 0 bases, with 8 bases lying between them. Germline lookup yields CDR1 SGHTA and CDR2 FQGNSA.